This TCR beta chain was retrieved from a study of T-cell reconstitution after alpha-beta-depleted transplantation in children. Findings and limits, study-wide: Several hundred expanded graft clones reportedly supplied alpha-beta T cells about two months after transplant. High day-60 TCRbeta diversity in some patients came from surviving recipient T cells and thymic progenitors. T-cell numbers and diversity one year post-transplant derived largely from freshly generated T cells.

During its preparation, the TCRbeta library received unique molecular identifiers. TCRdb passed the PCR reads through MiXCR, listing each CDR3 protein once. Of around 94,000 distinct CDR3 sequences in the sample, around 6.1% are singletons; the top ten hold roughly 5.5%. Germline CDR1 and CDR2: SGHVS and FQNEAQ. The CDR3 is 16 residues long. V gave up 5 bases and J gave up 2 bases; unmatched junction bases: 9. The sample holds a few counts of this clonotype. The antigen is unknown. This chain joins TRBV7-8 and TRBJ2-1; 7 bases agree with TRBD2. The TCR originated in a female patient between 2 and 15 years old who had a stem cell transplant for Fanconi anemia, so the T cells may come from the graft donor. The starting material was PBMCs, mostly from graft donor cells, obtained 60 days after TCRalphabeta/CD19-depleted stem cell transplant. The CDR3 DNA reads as TGTGCCAGCAGCCTCCCGGGGGGAATGCCCTACAATGAGCAGTTCTTC. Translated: CASSLPGGMPYNEQFF.